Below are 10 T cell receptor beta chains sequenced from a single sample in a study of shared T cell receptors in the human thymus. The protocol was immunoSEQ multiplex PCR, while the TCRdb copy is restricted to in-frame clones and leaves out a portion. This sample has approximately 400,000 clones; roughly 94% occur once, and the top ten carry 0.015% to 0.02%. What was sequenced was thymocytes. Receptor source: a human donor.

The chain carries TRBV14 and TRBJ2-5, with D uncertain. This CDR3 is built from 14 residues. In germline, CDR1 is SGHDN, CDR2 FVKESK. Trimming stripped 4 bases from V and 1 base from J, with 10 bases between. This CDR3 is CASSPRRTQETQYF. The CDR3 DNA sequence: TGTGCCAGCAGCCCCCGACGGACCCAAGAGACCCAGTACTTC.

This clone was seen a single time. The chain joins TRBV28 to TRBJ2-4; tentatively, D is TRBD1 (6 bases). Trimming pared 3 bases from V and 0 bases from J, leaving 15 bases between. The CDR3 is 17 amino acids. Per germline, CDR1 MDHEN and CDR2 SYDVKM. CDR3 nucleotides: TGTGCCAGCAGTTTTTTCCGGACAGAACCAGCCAAAAACATTCAGTACTTC. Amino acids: CASSFFRTEPAKNIQYF.

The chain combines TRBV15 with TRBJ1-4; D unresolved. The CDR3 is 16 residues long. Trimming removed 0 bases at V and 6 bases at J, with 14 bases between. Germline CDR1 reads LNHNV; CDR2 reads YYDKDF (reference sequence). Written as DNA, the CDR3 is TGTGCCACCAGCAGAGATCATGGGGTGGTGTATGAAAAACTGTTTTTT. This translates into CATSRDHGVVYEKLFF.

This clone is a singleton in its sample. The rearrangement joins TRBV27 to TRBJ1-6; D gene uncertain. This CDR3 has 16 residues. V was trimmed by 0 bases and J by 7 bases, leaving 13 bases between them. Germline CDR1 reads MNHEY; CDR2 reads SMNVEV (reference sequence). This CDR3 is CASSLSTAEENSPLHF. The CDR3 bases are TGTGCCAGCAGTTTATCGACGGCAGAGGAGAATTCACCCCTCCACTTT.

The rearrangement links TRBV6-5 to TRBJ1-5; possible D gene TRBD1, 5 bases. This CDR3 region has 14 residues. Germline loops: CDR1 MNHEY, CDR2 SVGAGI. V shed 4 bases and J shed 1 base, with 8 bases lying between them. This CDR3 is CASSSTGSNQPQHF. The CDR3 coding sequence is TGTGCCAGCAGTTCCACAGGAAGCAATCAGCCCCAGCATTTT.

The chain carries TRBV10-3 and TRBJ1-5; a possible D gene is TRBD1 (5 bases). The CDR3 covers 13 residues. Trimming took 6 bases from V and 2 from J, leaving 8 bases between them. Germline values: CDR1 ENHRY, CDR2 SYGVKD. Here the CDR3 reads CAIRTDRNQPQHF. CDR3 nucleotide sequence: TGTGCCATCAGGACAGACCGCAATCAGCCCCAGCATTTT.

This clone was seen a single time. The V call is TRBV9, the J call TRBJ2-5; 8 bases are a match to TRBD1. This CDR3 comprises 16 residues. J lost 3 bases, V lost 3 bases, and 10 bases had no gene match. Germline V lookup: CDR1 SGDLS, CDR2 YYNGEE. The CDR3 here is CASSAYRYRGEETQYF. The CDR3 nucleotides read TGTGCCAGCAGCGCTTACCGATACAGGGGGGAAGAGACCCAGTACTTC.

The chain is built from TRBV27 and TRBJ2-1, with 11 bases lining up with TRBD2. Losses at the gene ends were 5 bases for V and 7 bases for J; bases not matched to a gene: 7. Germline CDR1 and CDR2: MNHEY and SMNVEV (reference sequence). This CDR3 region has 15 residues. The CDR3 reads CASSTTSGSRNEQFF. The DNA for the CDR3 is TGTGCCAGCAGTACTACTAGCGGGAGTCGTAATGAGCAGTTCTTC.

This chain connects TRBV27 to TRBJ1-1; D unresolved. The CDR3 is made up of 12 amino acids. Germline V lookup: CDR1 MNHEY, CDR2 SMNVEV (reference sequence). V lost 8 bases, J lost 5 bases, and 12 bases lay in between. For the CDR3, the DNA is TGTGCCAGCGCCCGGGAGAGGACTGAAGCTTTCTTT. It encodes CASARERTEAFF.

DNA for the CDR3: TGTGCCAGCAGCTTTGACGTTAGCGGGAGGGCCTACAATGAGCAGTTCTTC. Translation: CASSFDVSGRAYNEQFF. The rearrangement joins TRBV5-4 to TRBJ2-1, with 11 bases lining up with TRBD2. Trimming at V came to 2 bases and at J to 2 bases, leaving 6 bases not matched to a gene. Germline assignment: CDR1 SGHNT and CDR2 YYREEE (reference sequence). The CDR3 loop spans 17 amino acids.